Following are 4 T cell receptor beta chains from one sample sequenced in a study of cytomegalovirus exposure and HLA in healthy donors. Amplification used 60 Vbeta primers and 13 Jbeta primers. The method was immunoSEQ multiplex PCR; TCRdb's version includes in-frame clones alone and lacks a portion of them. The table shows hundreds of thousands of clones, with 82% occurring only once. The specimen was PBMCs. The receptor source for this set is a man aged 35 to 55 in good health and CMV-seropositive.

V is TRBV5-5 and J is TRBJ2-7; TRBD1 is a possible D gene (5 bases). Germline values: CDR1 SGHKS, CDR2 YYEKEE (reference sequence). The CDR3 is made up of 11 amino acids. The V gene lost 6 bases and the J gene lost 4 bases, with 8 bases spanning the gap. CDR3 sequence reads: CASIQGYEQYF. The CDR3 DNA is TGTGCCAGCATCCAGGGTTACGAGCAGTACTTC.

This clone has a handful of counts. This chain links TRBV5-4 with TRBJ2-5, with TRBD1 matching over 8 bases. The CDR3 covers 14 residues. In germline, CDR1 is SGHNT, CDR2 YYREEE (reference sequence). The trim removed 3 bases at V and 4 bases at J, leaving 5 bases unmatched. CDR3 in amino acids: CASSYGQGLETQYF. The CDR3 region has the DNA TGTGCCAGCAGCTACGGACAGGGTTTAGAGACCCAGTACTTC.

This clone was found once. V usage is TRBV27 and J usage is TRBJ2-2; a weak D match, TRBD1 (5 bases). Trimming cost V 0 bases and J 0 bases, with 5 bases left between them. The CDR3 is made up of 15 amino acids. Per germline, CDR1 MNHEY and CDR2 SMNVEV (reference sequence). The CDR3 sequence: CASSLSGPNTGELFF. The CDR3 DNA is TGTGCCAGCAGTTTATCGGGGCCGAACACCGGGGAGCTGTTTTTT.

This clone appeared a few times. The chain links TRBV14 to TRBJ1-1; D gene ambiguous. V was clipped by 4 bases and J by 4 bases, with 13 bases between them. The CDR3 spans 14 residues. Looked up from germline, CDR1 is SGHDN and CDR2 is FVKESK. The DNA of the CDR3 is TGTGCCAGCAGCCCCCTGATGACTAGCACTGAAGCTTTCTTT. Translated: CASSPLMTSTEAFF. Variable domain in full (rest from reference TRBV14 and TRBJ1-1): EAGVTQFPSHSVIEKGQTVTLRCDPISGHDNLYWYRRVMGKEIKFLLHFVKESKQDESGMPNNRFLAERTGGTYSTLKVQPAELEDSGVYFCASSPLMTSTEAFFGQGTRLTVV.